This is a list of T cell receptor beta chains from one sample in a study of Tregs in tolerant kidney transplant recipients. TCRdb's table, derived via immunoSEQ multiplex PCR, lists solely in-frame clones and lacks some. The repertoire has 60,000 or so clones, 75% to 90% of them found once; the top ten carry about 2.1%. This specimen consisted of Tregs from blood, obtained before the transplant. The receptor source for this set is a human donor who received a combined kidney and bone marrow transplant. Each CDR3 is given with its conserved first and last residue.

j_call: TRBJ2-3
v_call: TRBV2
cdr3_aa: CASSASPSKDTQYF

j_call: TRBJ1-1
v_call: TRBV5-6
cdr3_aa: CASSALVGRKNTEAFF

j_call: TRBJ1-1
v_call: TRBV5-6
cdr3_aa: CASSQGTVLNTEAFF

j_call: TRBJ1-5
v_call: TRBV2
cdr3_aa: CASSERRGSNQPQHF

j_call: TRBJ2-3
v_call: TRBV7-2
cdr3_aa: CASSYSGIDTQYF

j_call: TRBJ2-7
v_call: TRBV11-3
cdr3_aa: CASNTEDKLSYEQYF

j_call: TRBJ1-4
v_call: TRBV10-3
cdr3_aa: CAPSQDRHEKLFF

j_call: TRBJ1-2
v_call: TRBV5-1
cdr3_aa: CASSLGTGAGSNYGYTF

j_call: TRBJ1-1
v_call: TRBV10-3
cdr3_aa: CAISESEGRTEAFF

j_call: TRBJ2-1
v_call: TRBV19
cdr3_aa: CASGGRTSGISYNEQFF

j_call: TRBJ1-2
v_call: TRBV15
cdr3_aa: CATSRDALAGADGYTF

j_call: TRBJ1-2
v_call: TRBV5-1
cdr3_aa: CASSIGGGYTF

j_call: TRBJ2-1
v_call: TRBV5-6
cdr3_aa: CASSPLREWADEQFF

j_call: TRBJ2-6
v_call: TRBV27
cdr3_aa: CASRRDRWGSGANVLTF

j_call: TRBJ2-7
v_call: TRBV7-2
cdr3_aa: CASSRRTGRSYEQYF

j_call: TRBJ2-1
v_call: TRBV19
cdr3_aa: CASSTVEGNEQFF

j_call: TRBJ2-5
v_call: TRBV27
cdr3_aa: CASWDYVQETQYF